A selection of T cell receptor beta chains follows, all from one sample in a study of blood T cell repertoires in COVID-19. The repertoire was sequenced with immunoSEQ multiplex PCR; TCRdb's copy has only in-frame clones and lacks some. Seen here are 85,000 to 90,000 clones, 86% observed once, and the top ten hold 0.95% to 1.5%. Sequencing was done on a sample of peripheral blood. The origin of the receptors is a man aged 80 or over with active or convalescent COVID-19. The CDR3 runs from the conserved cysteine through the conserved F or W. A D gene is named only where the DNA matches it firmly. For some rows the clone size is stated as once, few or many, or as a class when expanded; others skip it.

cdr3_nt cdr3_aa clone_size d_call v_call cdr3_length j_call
TGTGCCAGTAGTATAGGGGGAGCGGGAGCCTCCTACAATGAGCAGTTCTTC CASSIGGAGASYNEQFF - TRBD2 TRBV19 17 TRBJ2-1
TGTGCCAGCAGCTTTGGCCGTAATCAGCCCCAGCATTTT CASSFGRNQPQHF - - TRBV5-6 13 TRBJ1-5
TGTGCCTGGAACCCGGCGGGGAGAAGCACAGATACGCAGTATTTT CAWNPAGRSTDTQYF - - TRBV30 15 TRBJ2-3
TGTGCCAGCAGCCAGGGGACGCGGGGAGACACAGATACGCAGTATTTT CASSQGTRGDTDTQYF - - TRBV14 16 TRBJ2-3
TGTGCCTGGAGCTGCGGGGTAAGTAGCAATCAGCCCCAGCATTTT CAWSCGVSSNQPQHF - - TRBV30 15 TRBJ1-5
TGTGCCAGCAGCCAATTCTCAGGTATCGATCAGCCCCAGCATTTT CASSQFSGIDQPQHF - - TRBV3-1/TRBV3-2 15 TRBJ1-5
TGTGCCAGCAGTGAAAGGAGGGACAGGGGTACGTCTGGCTACACCTTC CASSERRDRGTSGYTF - TRBD1 TRBV6-1 16 TRBJ1-2
TGTGCCAGCACGGACAGTCAGTGGGGAGATACGCAGTATTTT CASTDSQWGDTQYF - - TRBV7-2 14 TRBJ2-3
TGCGCCAGCAGCCAAGGCGAACTAGCGGGAGGGCCTTATCCGCCCTACAATGAGCAGTTCTTC CASSQGELAGGPYPPYNEQFF - TRBD2 TRBV4-1 21 TRBJ2-1
TGTGCCAGTAGTATGACTAGCGGAGAACGGGAGACCCAGTACTTC CASSMTSGERETQYF - TRBD2 TRBV19 15 TRBJ2-5
TGTGCCAGCAGTTTAAGTGACAGGCGTTCCTACGAGCAGTACTTC CASSLSDRRSYEQYF - - TRBV27 15 TRBJ2-7
TGTGCCACCAGTGATTTGAATACGGACAGGGGGCCTAACACCGGGGAGCTGTTTTTT CATSDLNTDRGPNTGELFF - TRBD1 TRBV24-1 19 TRBJ2-2
TGCAGCGATCAGCGGGAGGGCCGGGAGACCCAGTACTTC CSDQREGRETQYF - TRBD2 TRBV29-1 13 TRBJ2-5
TGCAGCGTTGACCCGACGGGCCGGGGCACCGGGGAGCTGTTTTTT CSVDPTGRGTGELFF once - TRBV29-1 15 TRBJ2-2
TGTGCCAGCAGCTTGGTACAGTCCTACAATGAGCAGTTCTTC CASSLVQSYNEQFF few - TRBV5-4 14 TRBJ2-1
TGTGCCAGCAGTTACTCGAGAAGATATGAGCAGTTCTTC CASSYSRRYEQFF - - TRBV6-5 13 TRBJ2-1
TGTGCCAGCAGTGAGACAGGGGTTCATGGCTACACCTTC CASSETGVHGYTF - TRBD1 TRBV2 13 TRBJ1-2
TGTGCCAGTAGGGGGGCAGTCAGCACAGATACGCAGTATTTT CASRGAVSTDTQYF - - TRBV19 14 TRBJ2-3
TGCAGCGCCACCGGACACCCCACAGATACGCAGTATTTT CSATGHPTDTQYF - - TRBV29-1 13 TRBJ2-3
TGTGCCAGCAGCGTAAGACAGGGGGCGCTGGTCACCGGGGAGCTGTTTTTT CASSVRQGALVTGELFF - TRBD1 TRBV9 17 TRBJ2-2
TGTGCCATCAGTGATCCCAGCGGGCAGAACACCGGGGAGCTGTTTTTT CAISDPSGQNTGELFF - - TRBV10-3 16 TRBJ2-2
TGTGCCAGCAGCTCAATCACAGGGTCAAACACCGGGGAGCTGTTTTTT CASSSITGSNTGELFF - - TRBV7-3 16 TRBJ2-2
TGTGCCAGCAGCTCGGCGGGGGGGAACTATGGCTACACCTTC CASSSAGGNYGYTF - - TRBV5-4 14 TRBJ1-2
TGCGCCAGCAGCTTTCAAGCCGCAAACAATGAGCAGTTCTTC CASSFQAANNEQFF once - TRBV5-1 14 TRBJ2-1
TGTGCCAGCAGCATACAGGGGACTTTGAAATTCTCCTACGAGCAGTACTTC CASSIQGTLKFSYEQYF - - TRBV7-3 17 TRBJ2-7